Presented here are 27 T cell receptor beta chains from one specimen sequenced in a study of blood T cell repertoires in COVID-19 (dated by TCRdb to between 2020 and 2021). Library creation used the immunoSEQ multiplex PCR assay. TCRdb mirrors the immuneACCESS table, restricted to in-frame sequences. Some clones are absent from its copies; in checked studies, under half trace to an unresolved V gene, and the reason for the others is unknown. The sample table contains about 220,000 clones; only one count was recorded for about 81% of them. Jointly, the top ten make up approximately 5.6% of the sample. Sequences were obtained from peripheral blood. The source is a woman between 65 and 79 years old with COVID-19, enrolled during active disease.

The J gene is TRBJ2-1, the V gene TRBV11-2, with TRBD1 identical over 9 bases. This CDR3 spans 12 amino acids. J lost 9 bases, V lost 6 bases, and 3 bases had no gene match. The germline V gene has CDR1 SGHAT and CDR2 FQNNGV. The chain's CDR3 is CASRRQGGEQFF. In DNA, the CDR3 is TGTGCCAGCAGGAGACAGGGGGGTGAGCAGTTCTTC.

The chain uses TRBV27 and TRBJ2-3; 7 bases align to TRBD1. Unmatched junction bases numbered 2, after V lost 4 bases and J lost 4 bases. From germline, CDR1 is MNHEY and CDR2 SMNVEV (reference sequence). CDR3 length equals 13 residues. CDR3 protein: CASSYQGADTQYF. The CDR3 DNA reads as TGTGCCAGCAGTTACCAGGGGGCAGATACGCAGTATTTT.

The chain has TRBV6-6 and TRBJ2-7; maybe TRBD2 (5 bases). The germline gives CDR1 MNHNY, CDR2 SVGAGI (reference sequence). CDR3 size: 14 residues. With 4 bases removed from V and 3 bases from J, the gap between germline ends came to 13 bases. The CDR3 loop reads CASSSEGSSYEQYF. DNA for the CDR3: TGTGCCAGCAGTTCTGAGGGATCCAGCTACGAGCAGTACTTC.

The rearrangement uses TRBV12-3 or TRBV12-4 and TRBJ1-1; D uncertain. The V end was cut by 3 bases, the J end by 3 bases, with 8 bases between. The CDR3 extends over 13 amino acids. DNA for the CDR3: TGTGCCAGCAGTTTCACGGAGGACACTGAAGCTTTCTTT. Translation gives CASSFTEDTEAFF.

This clone was observed a handful of times. CDR3 sequence (DNA): TGTGCCAGCAGCCCGCCACAGACAGGGGGTGAAGCTTTCTTT. Translated: CASSPPQTGGEAFF. The chain joins TRBV9 to TRBJ1-1; 9 bases align to TRBD1. In germline, CDR1 is SGDLS, CDR2 YYNGEE. Trimming at V came to 4 bases and at J to 7 bases, leaving 8 bases not matched to a gene. There are 14 residues in the CDR3.

The chain links TRBV28 to TRBJ2-1; 7 bases are shared with TRBD2. Germline CDR1 and CDR2: MDHEN and SYDVKM. CDR3 size: 15 residues. Unmatched junction bases numbered 9, after V lost 5 bases and J lost 5 bases. CDR3 amino acids: CASSRSGLGNNEQFF. Written as DNA, the CDR3 is TGTGCCAGCAGTCGTAGCGGGTTAGGGAACAATGAGCAGTTCTTC.

The V call is TRBV28, the J call TRBJ2-3; D remains unclear. The CDR3 sequence is 14 residues long. The germline V gene encodes CDR1 MDHEN and CDR2 SYDVKM. Trimming left V 8 bases short and J 1 base short, with 13 bases between. The CDR3 spells CASYSSDGTDTQYF. CDR3 nucleotide sequence: TGTGCCAGCTATAGCAGCGACGGCACAGATACGCAGTATTTT.

V usage is TRBV6-6 and J usage is TRBJ1-3, with D possibly TRBD1 on 5 matching bases. CDR3 size: 15 residues. Germline V gene lookup returns CDR1 MNHNY and CDR2 SVGAGI (reference sequence). Trimming shortened V by 7 bases and J by 4 bases, and 17 bases separated the two germline ends. As DNA, the CDR3 is TGTGCCAGCACCCCGAGGGGACTAGGAGGAAACACCATATATTTT. This sequence encodes CASTPRGLGGNTIYF.

This clone turned up a few times. At the DNA level, this CDR3 is encoded by other sequences in the same sample as well. The rearrangement joins TRBV4-1 to TRBJ1-3; 7 bases fit TRBD1. CDR3 length: 15 residues. Trimming cost V 2 bases and J 2 bases; bases outside gene matches: 3. CDR1 is MGHRA, CDR2 YSYEKL, per germline. This CDR3 is CASSQPDRAGNTIYF. The DNA for the CDR3 is TGCGCCAGCAGCCAACCAGACAGGGCTGGAAACACCATATATTTT.

The rearrangement uses TRBV29-1 and TRBJ1-5, with no clear D. The CDR3 has 13 residues. V shed 5 bases and J shed 0 bases, with 8 bases lying between them. Germline CDR1 SQVTM, CDR2 ANQGSEA. The CDR3 DNA follows: TGCAGCGTTCAGGCAGATAGCAATCAGCCCCAGCATTTT. As protein: CSVQADSNQPQHF.

A single count supports this clone. The V call is TRBV7-3, the J call TRBJ1-1, with TRBD1 as a possible D gene (6 bases). Germline V CDR1 and CDR2: SGHTA, FQGTGA. CDR3 size: 13 residues. V was pared by 5 bases and J by 4 bases, with 11 bases between. CDR3 loop: CASSQQGSTEAFF. Here the CDR3 DNA reads TGTGCCAGCAGCCAACAGGGATCCACTGAAGCTTTCTTT.

This chain joins TRBV28 and TRBJ1-4, with D perhaps TRBD1 (5 bases). Trimming took off 6 bases at V and 10 bases at J, with 18 bases between the two ends. Germline CDR1 reads MDHEN; CDR2 reads SYDVKM. This CDR3 comprises 14 residues. For the CDR3, the DNA is TGTGCCAGCAGCCCTCGGGGGGGAAGGGCAAAACTGTTTTTT. Translated: CASSPRGGRAKLFF.

The genes are TRBV18 and TRBJ2-7, with D perhaps TRBD1 (6 bases). CDR1 is KGHSH and CDR2 is LQKENI in the germline V gene. The CDR3 is 14 amino acids. V lost 1 base, J lost 3 bases, and 10 bases lay in between. The CDR3 loop reads CASSPRGQGYEQYF. In DNA form, the CDR3 reads TGTGCCAGCTCACCACGGGGACAAGGCTACGAGCAGTACTTC.

V and J are TRBV5-1 and TRBJ2-5; TRBD2 aligns across 11 bases. Trimming cost V 0 bases and J 1 base; bases outside gene matches: 11. CDR1 SGHRS and CDR2 YFSETQ come from the germline V gene. This CDR3 region has 19 residues. For the CDR3, the DNA is TGCGCCAGCAGCTTGGGGGGCTCTAGCGGGAGGCCGCGCCAAGAGACCCAGTACTTC. This codes for CASSLGGSSGRPRQETQYF.

V usage is TRBV7-2 and J usage is TRBJ1-4; TRBD1 agrees at 9 bases. Looked up from germline, CDR1 is SGHTA and CDR2 is FQGNSA. Trimming took 4 bases from V and 6 from J; bases not matched to a gene: 9. The CDR3 totals 16 residues. The CDR3 sequence is CASSSYGQGSDEKLFF. DNA for the CDR3: TGTGCCAGCAGCTCGTACGGACAGGGGTCTGATGAAAAACTGTTTTTT.

The gene calls are TRBV19 and TRBJ1-5; TRBD1 is a possible D gene (6 bases). The CDR3 contains 14 residues. Trimming pared 6 bases from V and 5 bases from J, leaving 14 bases between. Germline CDR1 reads LNHDA; CDR2 reads SQIVND (reference sequence). DNA of the CDR3: TGTGCCAGTAGGCTGGCGGGGGCGTATCAGCCCCAGCATTTT. Protein: CASRLAGAYQPQHF. The whole variable domain, filled in from reference TRBV19 and TRBJ1-5, reads DGGITQSPKYLFRKEGQNVTLSCEQNLNHDAMYWYRQDPGQGLRLIYYSQIVNDFQKGDIAEGYSVSREKKESFPLTVTSAQKNPTAFYLCASRLAGAYQPQHFGDGTRLSIL.

CDR3 nucleotides: TGTGCCAGCAGCCAGGACAGGGGGATAAACATTCAGTACTTC. Residues: CASSQDRGINIQYF. The chain is built from TRBV7-2 and TRBJ2-4; TRBD1 matches at 10 bases. V lost 5 bases, J lost 6 bases, and 4 bases stayed unmatched. This CDR3 is 14 amino acids long. Germline CDR1 and CDR2: SGHTA and FQGNSA.

The chain recombines TRBV19 with TRBJ2-7; D is undetermined. Germline V gives CDR1 LNHDA, CDR2 SQIVND (reference sequence). The CDR3 spans 13 residues. Trimming removed 5 bases at V and 3 bases at J, with 11 bases between. CDR3 protein: CASSSTPDYEQYF. In nucleotides, the CDR3 is TGTGCCAGTAGTTCGACTCCGGACTACGAGCAGTACTTC. Full variable domain (missing parts from reference TRBV19 and TRBJ2-7): DGGITQSPKYLFRKEGQNVTLSCEQNLNHDAMYWYRQDPGQGLRLIYYSQIVNDFQKGDIAEGYSVSREKKESFPLTVTSAQKNPTAFYLCASSSTPDYEQYFGPGTRLTVT.

There are a few counts of this clone. This chain connects TRBV7-6 to TRBJ2-2; TRBD2 matches 7 bases. Trimming at V came to 5 bases and at J to 7 bases, leaving 7 bases not matched to a gene. The CDR3 has 14 amino acids. Per the germline V gene, CDR1 is SGHVS and CDR2 is FNYEAQ. The chain's CDR3 is CASSPWTSSGELFF. The CDR3 bases are TGTGCCAGCAGCCCATGGACTAGTAGCGGGGAGCTGTTTTTT.

The chain is built from TRBV5-1 and TRBJ1-1; 10 nucleotides line up with TRBD1. Germline assignment: CDR1 SGHRS and CDR2 YFSETQ. CDR3 size: 16 residues. V was clipped by 4 bases and J by 4 bases; unmatched bases: 10. CDR3 coding DNA: TGCGCCAGCAGCAAAGGACAGGGGGAAGGGAGCACTGAAGCTTTCTTT. As protein: CASSKGQGEGSTEAFF.

The chain joins TRBV4-3 to TRBJ2-5; 10 nucleotides align to TRBD2. The germline CDR1 and CDR2 sequences are LGHNA and YSLEER. This CDR3 is built from 16 residues. J gave up 3 bases and V 0 bases, and 4 bases lay outside the gene matches. The CDR3 reads CASSQEAGGPEETQYF. The CDR3 DNA reads as TGCGCCAGCAGCCAAGAAGCGGGAGGGCCGGAAGAGACCCAGTACTTC.

V is TRBV27 and J is TRBJ1-6; no reliable D call. V lost 3 bases and J lost 8, with 8 bases in between. The germline CDR1 and CDR2 sequences are MNHEY and SMNVEV (reference sequence). The CDR3 has 13 residues. The CDR3 nucleotides are TGTGCCAGCAGTTTGTTGAGGGATTCACCCCTCCACTTT. Translation gives CASSLLRDSPLHF.

This chain joins TRBV28 and TRBJ1-2; D is perhaps TRBD1 (6 bases). Trimming removed 4 bases at V and 5 bases at J, with 14 bases between. CDR3 length equals 14 residues. Per germline, CDR1 MDHEN and CDR2 SYDVKM. CDR3 DNA sequence: TGTGCCAGCAGTTCTCCCGGGACACCATATGGCTACACCTTC. As protein: CASSSPGTPYGYTF.

The chain has TRBV11-2 and TRBJ2-5; the D is unclear. CDR1 and CDR2 (germline): SGHAT, FQNNGV. Trimming cost V 1 base and J 3 bases, with 3 bases left between them. The CDR3 extends over 12 amino acids. The CDR3 region has the DNA TGTGCCAGCAGCTTAGTAAAAGAGACCCAGTACTTC. It translates to CASSLVKETQYF. Using reference TRBV11-2 and TRBJ2-5 for the parts outside the CDR3, the full variable domain is EAGVAQSPRYKIIEKRQSVAFWCNPISGHATLYWYQQILGQGPKLLIQFQNNGVVDDSQLPKDRFSAERLKGVDSTLKIQPAKLEDSAVYLCASSLVKETQYFGPGTRLLVL.

This rearrangement joins TRBV7-3 to TRBJ2-1; maybe TRBD2 (6 bases). CDR1 is SGHTA, CDR2 FQGTGA, per germline. Trimming pared 5 bases from V and 2 bases from J, leaving 13 bases between. This CDR3 contains 15 residues. In nucleotides, the CDR3 is TGTGCCAGCAGCACCTACGGAGGGGCCTACAATGAGCAGTTCTTC. Translation gives CASSTYGGAYNEQFF.

The chain links TRBV7-6 to TRBJ2-7; 7 positions agree with TRBD1. Losses at the gene ends were 4 bases for V and 3 bases for J; bases not matched to a gene: 6. This CDR3 region has 14 residues. Germline CDR1 SGHVS, CDR2 FNYEAQ. DNA of the CDR3: TGTGCCAGCAGCTGGGAGACAGGGAGCTACGAGCAGTACTTC. As protein: CASSWETGSYEQYF.

The V gene is TRBV19, the J gene TRBJ1-5; possibly TRBD1 for D (5 bases). CDR3 size: 15 residues. Germline CDR1 reads LNHDA; CDR2 reads SQIVND (reference sequence). V was pared by 2 bases and J by 7 bases, with 15 bases between. In nucleotides, the CDR3 is TGTGCCAGTAGTATACTCGCAGGGCTGGGGCAGCCCCAGCATTTT. Its protein product is CASSILAGLGQPQHF.